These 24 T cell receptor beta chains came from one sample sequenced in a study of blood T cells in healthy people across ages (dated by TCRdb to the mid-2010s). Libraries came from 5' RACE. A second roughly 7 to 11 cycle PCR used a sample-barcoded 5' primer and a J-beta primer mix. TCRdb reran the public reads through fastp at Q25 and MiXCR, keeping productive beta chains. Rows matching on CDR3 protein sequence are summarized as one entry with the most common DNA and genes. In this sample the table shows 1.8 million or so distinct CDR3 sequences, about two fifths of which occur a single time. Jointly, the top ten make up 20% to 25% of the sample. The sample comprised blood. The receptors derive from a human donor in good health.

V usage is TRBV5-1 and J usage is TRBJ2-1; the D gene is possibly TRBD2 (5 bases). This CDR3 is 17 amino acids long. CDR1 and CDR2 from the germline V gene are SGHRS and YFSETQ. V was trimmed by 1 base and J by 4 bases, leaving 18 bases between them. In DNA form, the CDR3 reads TGCGCCAGCAGCTTGTCATTGGCTAGCCCGATATACAATGAGCAGTTCTTC. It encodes CASSLSLASPIYNEQFF. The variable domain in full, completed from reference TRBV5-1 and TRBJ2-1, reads KAGVTQTPRYLIKTRGQQVTLSCSPISGHRSVSWYQQTPGQGLQFLFEYFSETQRNKGNFPGRFSGRQFSNSRSEMNVSTLELGDSALYLCASSLSLASPIYNEQFFGPGTRLTVL.

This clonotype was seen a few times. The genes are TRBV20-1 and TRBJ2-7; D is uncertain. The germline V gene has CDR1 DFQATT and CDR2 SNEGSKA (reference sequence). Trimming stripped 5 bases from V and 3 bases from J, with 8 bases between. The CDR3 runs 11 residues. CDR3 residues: CSAGDNYEQYF. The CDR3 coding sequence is TGCAGTGCTGGCGATAACTACGAGCAGTACTTC.

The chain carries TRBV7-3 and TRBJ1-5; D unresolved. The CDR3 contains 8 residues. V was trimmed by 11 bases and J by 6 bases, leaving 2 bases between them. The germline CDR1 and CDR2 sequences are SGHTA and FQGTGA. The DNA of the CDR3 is TGTGCCTTTCAGCCCCAGCATTTT. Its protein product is CAFQPQHF.

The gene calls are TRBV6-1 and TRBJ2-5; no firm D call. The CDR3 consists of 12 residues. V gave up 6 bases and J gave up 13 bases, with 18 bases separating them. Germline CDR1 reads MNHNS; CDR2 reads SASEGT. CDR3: CASSPTRSVGYF. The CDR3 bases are TGTGCCAGCAGCCCGACCAGATCGGTGGGGTACTTC.

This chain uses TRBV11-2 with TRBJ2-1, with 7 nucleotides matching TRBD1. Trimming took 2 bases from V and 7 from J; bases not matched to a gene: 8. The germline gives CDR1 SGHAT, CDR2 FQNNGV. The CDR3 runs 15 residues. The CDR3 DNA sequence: TGTGCCAGCAGCTTAATACAGGGGATTCGTAATGAGCAGTTCTTC. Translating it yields CASSLIQGIRNEQFF.

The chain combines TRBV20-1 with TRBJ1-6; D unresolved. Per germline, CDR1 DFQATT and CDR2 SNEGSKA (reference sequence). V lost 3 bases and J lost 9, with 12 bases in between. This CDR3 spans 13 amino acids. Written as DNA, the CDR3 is TGCAGTGCTAGGGGAAGGGAAAGTTCACCCCTCCACTTT. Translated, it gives CSARGRESSPLHF.

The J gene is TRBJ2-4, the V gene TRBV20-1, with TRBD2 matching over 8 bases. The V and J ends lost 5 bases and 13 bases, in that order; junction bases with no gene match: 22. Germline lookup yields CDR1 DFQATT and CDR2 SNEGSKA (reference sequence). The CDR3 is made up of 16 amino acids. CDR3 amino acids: CSAFPFSGGSYNEQYF. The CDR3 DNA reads TGCAGTGCTTTTCCCTTCAGCGGGGGCTCCTACAATGAGCAGTACTTC.

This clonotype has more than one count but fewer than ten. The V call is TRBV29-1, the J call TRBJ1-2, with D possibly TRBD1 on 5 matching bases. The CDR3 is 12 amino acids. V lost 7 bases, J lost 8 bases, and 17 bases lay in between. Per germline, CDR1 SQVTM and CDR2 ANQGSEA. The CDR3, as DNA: TGCAGCGCCGGGGGACCCCTAAACGGCTACACCTTC. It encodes CSAGGPLNGYTF.

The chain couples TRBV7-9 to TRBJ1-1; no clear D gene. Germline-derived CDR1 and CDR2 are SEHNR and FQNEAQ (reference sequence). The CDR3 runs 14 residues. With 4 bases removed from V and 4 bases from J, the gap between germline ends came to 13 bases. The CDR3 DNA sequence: TGTGCCAGCAGCTCGCAGGCGGTAGGCACTGAAGCTTTCTTT. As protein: CASSSQAVGTEAFF.

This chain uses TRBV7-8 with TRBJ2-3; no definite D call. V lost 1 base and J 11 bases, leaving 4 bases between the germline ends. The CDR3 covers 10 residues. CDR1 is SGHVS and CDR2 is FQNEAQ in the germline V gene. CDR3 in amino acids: CASSLGQQYF. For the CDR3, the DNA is TGTGCCAGCAGCTTAGGACAGCAGTATTTT.

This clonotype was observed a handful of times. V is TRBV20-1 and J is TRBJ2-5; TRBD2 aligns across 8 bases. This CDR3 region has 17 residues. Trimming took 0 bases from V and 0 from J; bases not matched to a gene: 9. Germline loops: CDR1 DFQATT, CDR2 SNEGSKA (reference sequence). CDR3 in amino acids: CSARDFSSGGHQETQYF. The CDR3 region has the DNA TGCAGTGCTAGAGATTTCTCCAGCGGGGGCCACCAAGAGACCCAGTACTTC.

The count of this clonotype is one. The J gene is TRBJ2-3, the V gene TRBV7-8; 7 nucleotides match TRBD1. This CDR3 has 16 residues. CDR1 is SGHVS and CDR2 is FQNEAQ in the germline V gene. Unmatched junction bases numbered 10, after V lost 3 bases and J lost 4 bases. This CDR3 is CASSFAGTATPDTQYF. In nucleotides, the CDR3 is TGTGCCAGCAGCTTTGCCGGGACAGCGACACCAGATACGCAGTATTTT. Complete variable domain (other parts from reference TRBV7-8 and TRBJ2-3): GAGVSQSPRYKVAKRGQDVALRCDPISGHVSLFWYQQALGQGPEFLTYFQNEAQLDKSGLPSDRFFAERPEGSVSTLKIQRTQQEDSAVYLCASSFAGTATPDTQYFGPGTRLTVL.

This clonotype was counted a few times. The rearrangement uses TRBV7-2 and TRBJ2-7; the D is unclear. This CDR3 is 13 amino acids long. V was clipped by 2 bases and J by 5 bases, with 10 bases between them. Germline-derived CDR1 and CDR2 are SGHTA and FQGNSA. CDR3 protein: CASSLPQDDEQYF. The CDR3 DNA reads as TGTGCCAGCAGCTTACCGCAGGACGACGAGCAGTACTTC.

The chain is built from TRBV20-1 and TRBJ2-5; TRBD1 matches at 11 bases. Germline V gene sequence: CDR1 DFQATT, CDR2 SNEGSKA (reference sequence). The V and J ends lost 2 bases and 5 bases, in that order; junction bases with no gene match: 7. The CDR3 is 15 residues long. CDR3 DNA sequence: TGCAGTGCTAGATCACCGGGACAGGGGGATGAGACCCAGTACTTC. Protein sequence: CSARSPGQGDETQYF.

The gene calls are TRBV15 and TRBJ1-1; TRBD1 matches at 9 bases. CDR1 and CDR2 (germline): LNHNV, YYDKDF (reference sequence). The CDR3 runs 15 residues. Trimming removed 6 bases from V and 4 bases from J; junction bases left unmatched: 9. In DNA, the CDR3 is TGTGCCACCAGAAAAGACAGGGGGGTTGGCACTGAAGCTTTCTTT. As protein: CATRKDRGVGTEAFF.

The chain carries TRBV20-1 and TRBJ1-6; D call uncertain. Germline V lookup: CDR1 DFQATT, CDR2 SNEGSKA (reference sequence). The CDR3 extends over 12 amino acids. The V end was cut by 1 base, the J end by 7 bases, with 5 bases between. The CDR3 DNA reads TGCAGTGCTAGAGGGGCAAATTCACCCCTCCACTTT. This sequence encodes CSARGANSPLHF.

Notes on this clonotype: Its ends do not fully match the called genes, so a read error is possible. CDR3 region: CVSSRPRAPGQMVYEQYF. The CDR3 DNA sequence: TGTGTCAGCAGCCGACCCCGAGCCCCGGGACAGATGGTCTACGAGCAGTACTTC. The J gene is TRBJ2-7, the V gene TRBV11-2, with 7 bases that match TRBD1. Per the germline V gene, CDR1 is SGHAT and CDR2 is FQNNGV. The CDR3 has 18 residues.

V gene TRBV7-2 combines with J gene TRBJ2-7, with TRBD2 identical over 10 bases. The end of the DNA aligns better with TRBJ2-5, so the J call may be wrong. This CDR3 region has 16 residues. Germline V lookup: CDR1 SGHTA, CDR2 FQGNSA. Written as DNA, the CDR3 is TGTGCCAGCAGCTTATGGAGCGGGGGGGCGGGGGAGACCCAGTACTTC. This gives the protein CASSLWSGGAGETQYF.

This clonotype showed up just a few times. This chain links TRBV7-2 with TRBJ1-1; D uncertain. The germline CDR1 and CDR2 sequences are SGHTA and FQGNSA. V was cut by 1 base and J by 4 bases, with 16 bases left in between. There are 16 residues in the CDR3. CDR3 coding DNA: TGTGCCAGCAGCTTAGTTGAGGGTATGGGCTTCACTGAAGCTTTCTTT. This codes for CASSLVEGMGFTEAFF. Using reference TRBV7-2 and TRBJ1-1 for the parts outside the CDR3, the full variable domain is GAGVSQSPSNKVTEKGKDVELRCDPISGHTALYWYRQSLGQGLEFLIYFQGNSAPDKSGLPSDRFSAERTGGSVSTLTIQRTQQEDSAVYLCASSLVEGMGFTEAFFGQGTRLTVV.

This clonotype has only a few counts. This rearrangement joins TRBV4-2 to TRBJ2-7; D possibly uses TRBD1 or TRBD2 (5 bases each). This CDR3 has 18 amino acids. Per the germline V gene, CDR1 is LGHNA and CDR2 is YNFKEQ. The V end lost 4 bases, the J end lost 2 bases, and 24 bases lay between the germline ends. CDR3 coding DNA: TGTGCCAGCAGCCCCTACGGATACGATGGGGGAGATACCTACGAGCAGTACTTC. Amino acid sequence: CASSPYGYDGGDTYEQYF.

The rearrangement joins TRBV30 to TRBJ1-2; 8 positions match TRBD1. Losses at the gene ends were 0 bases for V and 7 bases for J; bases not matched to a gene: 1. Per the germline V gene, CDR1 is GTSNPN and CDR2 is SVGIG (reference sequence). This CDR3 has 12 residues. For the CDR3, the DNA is TGTGCCTGGAGTGTGACAGGGGTTGGCTACACCTTC. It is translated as CAWSVTGVGYTF. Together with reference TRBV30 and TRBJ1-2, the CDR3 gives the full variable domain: SQTIHQWPATLVQPVGSPLSLECTVEGTSNPNLYWYRQAAGRGLQLLFYSVGIGQISSEVPQNLSASRPQDRQFILSSKKLLLSDSGFYLCAWSVTGVGYTFGSGTRLTVV.

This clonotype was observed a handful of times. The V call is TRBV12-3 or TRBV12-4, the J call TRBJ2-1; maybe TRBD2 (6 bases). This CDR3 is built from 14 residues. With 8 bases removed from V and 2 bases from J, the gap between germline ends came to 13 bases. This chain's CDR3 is CASRDRGTYNEQFF. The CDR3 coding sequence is TGTGCCAGCCGGGACCGGGGGACCTACAATGAGCAGTTCTTC.

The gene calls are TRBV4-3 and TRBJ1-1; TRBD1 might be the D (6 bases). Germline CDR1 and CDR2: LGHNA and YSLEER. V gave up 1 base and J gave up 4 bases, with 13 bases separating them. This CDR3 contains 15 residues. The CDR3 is CASSQVSGASTEAFF. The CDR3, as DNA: TGCGCCAGCAGCCAAGTTTCAGGGGCAAGCACTGAAGCTTTCTTT.

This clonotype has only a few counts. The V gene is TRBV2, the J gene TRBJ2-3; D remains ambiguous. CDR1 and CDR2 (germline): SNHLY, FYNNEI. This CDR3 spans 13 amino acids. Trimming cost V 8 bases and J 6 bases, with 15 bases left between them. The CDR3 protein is CASHEAETDTQYF. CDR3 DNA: TGTGCCAGCCATGAGGCGGAGACGGATACGCAGTATTTT. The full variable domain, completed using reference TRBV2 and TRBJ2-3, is EPEVTQTPSHQVTQMGQEVILRCVPISNHLYFYWYRQILGQKVEFLVSFYNNEISEKSEIFDDQFSVERPDGSNFTLKIRSTKLEDSAMYFCASHEAETDTQYFGPGTRLTVL.